This T cell receptor (beta chain) was sequenced for a study of control samples from healthy donors and cancer patients. TCRdb keeps only in-frame clones here, not all; method: immunoSEQ multiplex PCR. The data show about 170,000 clones, 93% seen once. With 5 bases clipped from V and 6 bases from J, the junction kept 4 bases outside the gene matches. From germline, CDR1 is MNHEY and CDR2 SVGAGI. This CDR3 comprises 15 residues. The receptor's source is a woman in her sixties in good health. The sequenced sample was blood. The chain carries TRBV6-5 and TRBJ2-2; TRBD2 matches at 12 bases. CDR3 in amino acids: CASSLAGGAAGELFF. CDR3 DNA: TGTGCCAGCAGTCTAGCGGGGGGGGCGGCCGGGGAGCTGTTTTTT.